These 17 T cell receptor beta chains came from one sample sequenced in a study of PD-1 blockade in classical Hodgkin lymphoma. The protocol was immunoSEQ multiplex PCR, while the TCRdb copy is restricted to in-frame clones and leaves out a portion. Of around 19,000 clones listed, roughly 82% were seen once; the top ten hold 6% to 7.5%. Time point denoted: cycle 4 day 1 (C4D1), after 6 weeks of nivolumab. After autologous stem cell transplantation all patients relapsed, and prior brentuximab vedotin exposure differed between cohorts. The CD8+ T cells came from thawed PBMCs through magnetic negative selection. The sequenced sample was CD8+ T cells from blood, obtained before the fourth cycle of nivolumab. These receptor sequences come from a human donor with classical Hodgkin lymphoma.

The rearrangement uses TRBV5-8 and TRBJ2-3, with 11 nucleotides matching TRBD2. Germline-derived CDR1 and CDR2 are SGHTS and YDEGEE. CDR3 length: 17 residues. V shed 0 bases, J shed 6 bases, and the junction held 9 bases outside the gene matches. The chain's CDR3 is CASSLVAASGGRDTQYF. CDR3 in DNA: TGTGCCAGCAGCTTGGTGGCGGCTAGCGGGGGGCGGGATACGCAGTATTTT.

This clone has only a few counts. The chain employs TRBV7-7 and TRBJ2-5; tentatively, D is TRBD2 (5 bases). The ends were cut back, 5 bases at V and 1 base at J, with 11 bases in the middle. The germline CDR1 and CDR2 sequences are SSHAT and FNYEAQ (reference sequence). This CDR3 has 14 residues. The CDR3 nucleotides read TGTGCCAGCAGCCAACGAGGGAGCCAAGAGACCCAGTACTTC. Encoded protein: CASSQRGSQETQYF.

V usage is TRBV27 and J usage is TRBJ2-2; the D gene is possibly TRBD1 (5 bases). This CDR3 region has 13 residues. In germline, CDR1 is MNHEY, CDR2 SMNVEV (reference sequence). V was pared by 8 bases and J by 3 bases, with 10 bases between. The CDR3 region has the DNA TGTGCCAGCCAGGCCAGGGACACCGGGGAGCTGTTTTTT. Encoded protein: CASQARDTGELFF.

The chain recombines TRBV9 with TRBJ2-3; TRBD1 aligns across 8 bases. Germline lookup yields CDR1 SGDLS and CDR2 YYNGEE. V gave up 0 bases and J gave up 0 bases; unmatched junction bases: 12. The CDR3 runs to 19 residues. The CDR3 DNA is TGTGCCAGCAGCGTAGAGGGAGGTTATGGGACAGGAAGCACAGATACGCAGTATTTT. Its translation is CASSVEGGYGTGSTDTQYF.

The chain carries TRBV29-1 and TRBJ1-2; no definite D call. Trimming stripped 7 bases from V and 6 bases from J, with 18 bases between. Germline V gives CDR1 SQVTM, CDR2 ANQGSEA. The CDR3 extends over 13 amino acids. The CDR3 DNA reads TGCAGCGCTGTTACCTCTGGTCTACATGGCTACACCTTC. Translated, it gives CSAVTSGLHGYTF. Based on the CDR3 plus reference TRBV29-1 and TRBJ1-2, the full variable domain is SAVISQKPSRDICQRGTSLTIQCQVDSQVTMMFWYRQQPGQSLTLIATANQGSEATYESGFVIDKFPISRPNLTFSTLTVSNMSPEDSSIYLCSAVTSGLHGYTFGSGTRLTVV.

The chain employs TRBV6-1 and TRBJ1-2; perhaps TRBD1 as D (6 bases). V lost 6 bases, J lost 4 bases, and 15 bases lay in between. This CDR3 has 14 amino acids. CDR1 is MNHNS and CDR2 is SASEGT in the germline V gene. CDR3: CASSHDRSGYGYTF. CDR3 sequence (DNA): TGTGCCAGCAGCCACGACAGGTCCGGCTATGGCTACACCTTC.

V is TRBV28 and J is TRBJ2-7, with 10 bases matching TRBD2. Looked up from germline, CDR1 is MDHEN and CDR2 is SYDVKM. V dropped 4 bases and J dropped 3; count of bases not matched to a gene: 6. The CDR3 consists of 15 residues. The CDR3 region is CASSSELAGDYEQYF. CDR3 coding DNA: TGTGCCAGCAGTTCCGAGCTAGCGGGGGACTACGAGCAGTACTTC.

In this sample, this clone turned up once. The genes are TRBV7-3 and TRBJ2-2, with D perhaps given as TRBD1 or TRBD2 (5 bases each). The V gene's germline CDR1 is SGHTA and CDR2 FQGTGA. The CDR3 has 18 amino acids. The V gene lost 5 bases and the J gene lost 0 bases, with 19 bases spanning the gap. The CDR3 sequence: CASSPSGRNPTNTGELFF. The DNA of the CDR3 is TGTGCCAGCAGCCCGTCGGGACGGAATCCCACGAACACCGGGGAGCTGTTTTTT.

The rearrangement joins TRBV9 to TRBJ1-1, with no clear D. Trimming shortened V by 0 bases and J by 2 bases, and 5 bases separated the two germline ends. CDR1 and CDR2 from the germline V gene are SGDLS and YYNGEE. The CDR3 runs 13 residues. CDR3: CASSVAGNTEAFF. The CDR3 DNA reads TGTGCCAGCAGCGTAGCGGGCAACACTGAAGCTTTCTTT.

The chain combines TRBV2 with TRBJ2-7, with TRBD1 matching 7 bases. Trimming took 7 bases from V and 3 from J; bases not matched to a gene: 9. The CDR3 spans 14 residues. CDR1 and CDR2 (germline): SNHLY, FYNNEI. Written as DNA, the CDR3 is TGTGCCAGCATACAGGGGTCTCGAATCTACGAGCAGTACTTC. Encoded protein: CASIQGSRIYEQYF.

The rearrangement uses TRBV11-2 and TRBJ2-5; a possible D gene is TRBD1 (5 bases). V lost 5 bases, J lost 4 bases, and 11 bases lay in between. CDR1 and CDR2 from the germline V gene are SGHAT and FQNNGV. The CDR3 extends over 13 amino acids. CDR3 in amino acids: CASSQDRRETQYF. The CDR3 DNA reads TGTGCCAGCAGCCAAGACAGACGAGAGACCCAGTACTTC.

This chain uses TRBV27 with TRBJ1-2; D is undetermined. Trimming pared 0 bases from V and 2 bases from J, leaving 4 bases between. Germline V CDR1 and CDR2: MNHEY, SMNVEV (reference sequence). The CDR3 is 13 amino acids. CDR3: CASSLSWNYGYTF. For the CDR3, the DNA is TGTGCCAGCAGTTTATCTTGGAACTATGGCTACACCTTC.

This clone appeared a single time. The CDR3 DNA reads as TGTGCCAGCAGCGTAGAGGGGGTGACAGGGGGCGCCCATGGCTACACCTTC. Protein product: CASSVEGVTGGAHGYTF. J is TRBJ1-2 and V is TRBV9; 10 nucleotides match TRBD1. The CDR3 has 17 residues. Germline CDR1 SGDLS, CDR2 YYNGEE. Trimming at V came to 0 bases and at J to 6 bases, leaving 11 bases not matched to a gene.

The chain couples TRBV29-1 to TRBJ2-2; D uncertain. The germline gives CDR1 SQVTM, CDR2 ANQGSEA. This CDR3 spans 15 amino acids. Trimming removed 0 bases from V and 0 bases from J, with 8 bases in between. This CDR3 reads CSVEDGLANTGELFF. The CDR3 coding sequence is TGCAGCGTTGAAGATGGTCTCGCGAACACCGGGGAGCTGTTTTTT.

V is TRBV30 and J is TRBJ2-3; TRBD1 aligns across 8 bases. Germline V lookup: CDR1 GTSNPN, CDR2 SVGIG (reference sequence). The CDR3 has 12 residues. The trim removed 3 bases at V and 10 bases at J, leaving 6 bases unmatched. The CDR3 bases are TGTGCCTGGAGGACAGGGGTGCCTTCGCAGTATTTT. It yields the protein CAWRTGVPSQYF.

The V and J genes are TRBV6-1 and TRBJ2-7, with D unclear. CDR1 is MNHNS and CDR2 is SASEGT in the germline V gene. Trimming stripped 3 bases from V and 4 bases from J, with 4 bases between. This CDR3 is built from 11 residues. The chain's CDR3 is CASSDGYEQYF. The CDR3 nucleotides read TGTGCCAGCAGTGACGGGTACGAGCAGTACTTC.

The chain combines TRBV27 with TRBJ2-1, with TRBD2 as a possible D gene (6 bases). Per germline, CDR1 MNHEY and CDR2 SMNVEV (reference sequence). The CDR3 extends over 14 amino acids. V was shortened by 8 bases and J by 2 bases, with 13 bases between the two germline ends. CDR3 region: CASGLGGTYNEQFF. The CDR3, as DNA: TGTGCCAGCGGTCTCGGGGGAACCTACAATGAGCAGTTCTTC.